Listed here is a single T cell receptor beta chain. Its cognate antigen is unknown. The data are from a study of T cells in Graves' hyperthyroidism and ophthalmopathy. Turning to the study itself: It was at initial diagnosis, before any treatment, that peripheral blood was collected.

Diagnoses used clinical symptoms, serum thyroxine and TRAb, thyroid ultrasound and orbital computed tomography. TCR beta CDR3 region amplification was performed from RNA transcripts. The HTBI primer set drove a first-round RT-PCR of the TCR CDR3. One entry per CDR3 protein results from TCRdb running MiXCR on the multiplex PCR reads. Of 620,000 or so distinct CDR3 sequences in the sample, roughly 14% are singletons; the top ten hold roughly an eighth. Findings and caveats of the study: Before onset, ophthalmopathy was predicted by the model a median 6.5 months earlier. Blood also held most thyroid clonotypes expanded beyond 0.001.

Source material: blood. The clonotype originates from a woman in her fifties or sixties with Graves' ophthalmopathy.

The CDR3: CASSVSGGQQDTQYF. CDR3 DNA: TGCGCCAGCAGTGTATCGGGGGGGCAGCAAGATACGCAGTATTTT. This rearrangement joins TRBV5-1 to TRBJ2-3; TRBD2 agrees at 8 bases. The ends lost 5 bases at V and 5 bases at J; junction bases unmatched: 10. Looked up from germline, CDR1 is SGHRS and CDR2 is YFSETQ. This CDR3 comprises 15 residues.